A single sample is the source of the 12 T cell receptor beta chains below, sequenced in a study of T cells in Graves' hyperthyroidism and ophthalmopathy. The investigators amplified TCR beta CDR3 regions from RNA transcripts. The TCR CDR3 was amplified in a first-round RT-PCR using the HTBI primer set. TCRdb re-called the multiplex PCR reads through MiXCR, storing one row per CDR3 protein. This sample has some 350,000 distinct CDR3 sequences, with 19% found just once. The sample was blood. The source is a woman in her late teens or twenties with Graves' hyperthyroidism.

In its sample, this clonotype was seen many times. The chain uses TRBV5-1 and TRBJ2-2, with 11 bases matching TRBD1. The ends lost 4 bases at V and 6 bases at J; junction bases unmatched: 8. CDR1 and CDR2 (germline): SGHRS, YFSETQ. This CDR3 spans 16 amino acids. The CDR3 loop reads CASSTRDRGVSGELFF. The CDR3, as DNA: TGCGCCAGCAGCACCCGGGACAGGGGGGTCTCCGGGGAGCTGTTTTTT.

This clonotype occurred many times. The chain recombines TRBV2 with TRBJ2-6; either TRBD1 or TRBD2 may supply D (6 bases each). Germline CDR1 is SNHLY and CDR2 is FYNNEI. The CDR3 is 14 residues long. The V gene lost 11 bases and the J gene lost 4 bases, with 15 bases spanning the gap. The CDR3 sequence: CAATGARGANVLTF. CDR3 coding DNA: TGTGCCGCGACGGGGGCGCGGGGGGCCAACGTCCTGACTTTC.

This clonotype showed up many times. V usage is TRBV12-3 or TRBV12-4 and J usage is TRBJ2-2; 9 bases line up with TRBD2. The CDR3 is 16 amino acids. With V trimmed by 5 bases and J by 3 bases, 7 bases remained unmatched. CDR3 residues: CASSALAGVDTGELFF. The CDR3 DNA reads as TGTGCCAGCAGTGCCTTAGCGGGGGTCGACACCGGGGAGCTGTTTTTT.

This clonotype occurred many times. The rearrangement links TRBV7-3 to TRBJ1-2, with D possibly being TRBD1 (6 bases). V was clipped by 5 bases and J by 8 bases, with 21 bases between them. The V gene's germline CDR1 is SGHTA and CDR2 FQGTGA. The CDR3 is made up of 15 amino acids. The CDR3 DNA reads TGTGCCAGCAGCCAAATAGGGGGGAGATCTTCCGGCTACACCTTC. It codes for CASSQIGGRSSGYTF.

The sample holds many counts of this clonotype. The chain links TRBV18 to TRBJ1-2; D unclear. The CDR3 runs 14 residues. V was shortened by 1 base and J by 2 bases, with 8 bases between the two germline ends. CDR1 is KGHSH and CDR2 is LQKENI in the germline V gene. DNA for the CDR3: TGTGCCAGCTCACCACGGGGTATCAACTATGGCTACACCTTC. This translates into CASSPRGINYGYTF.

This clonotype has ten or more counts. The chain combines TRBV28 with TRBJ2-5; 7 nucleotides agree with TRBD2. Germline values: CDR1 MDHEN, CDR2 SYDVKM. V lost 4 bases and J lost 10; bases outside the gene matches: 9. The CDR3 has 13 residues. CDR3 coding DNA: TGTGCCAGCAGTTCAGATTTGACGGGGGGCCAGTACTTC. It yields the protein CASSSDLTGGQYF.

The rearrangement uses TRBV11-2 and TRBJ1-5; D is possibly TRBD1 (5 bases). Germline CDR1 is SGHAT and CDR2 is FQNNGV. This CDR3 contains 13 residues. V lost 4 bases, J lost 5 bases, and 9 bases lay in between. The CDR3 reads CASSSGGDQPQHF. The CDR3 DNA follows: TGTGCCAGCAGCTCGGGGGGGGATCAGCCCCAGCATTTT.

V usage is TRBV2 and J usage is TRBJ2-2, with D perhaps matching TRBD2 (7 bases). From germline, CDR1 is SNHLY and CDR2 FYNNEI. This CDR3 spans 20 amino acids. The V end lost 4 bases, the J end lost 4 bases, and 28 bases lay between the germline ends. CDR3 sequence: CASSGGAGAPHPQFTGELFF. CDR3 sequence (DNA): TGTGCCAGCAGTGGGGGCGCGGGGGCGCCTCATCCCCAATTCACCGGGGAGCTGTTTTTT.

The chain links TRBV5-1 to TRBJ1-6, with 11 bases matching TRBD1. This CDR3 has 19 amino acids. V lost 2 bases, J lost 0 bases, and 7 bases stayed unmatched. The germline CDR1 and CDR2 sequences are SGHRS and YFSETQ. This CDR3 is CASSFRTGGSSSYNSPLHF. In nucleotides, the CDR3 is TGCGCCAGCAGCTTCCGGACAGGGGGCTCGAGCTCCTATAATTCACCCCTCCACTTT.

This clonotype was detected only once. CDR3 residues: CASSQDGAFGSPLHF. The CDR3 coding sequence is TGTGCCAGCAGCCAAGATGGGGCGTTTGGTTCACCCCTCCACTTT. The J gene is TRBJ1-6, the V gene TRBV3-1; D perhaps matches TRBD1 (5 bases). The CDR3 length is 15 residues. The V end was cut by 0 bases, the J end by 9 bases, with 12 bases between. The germline V gene encodes CDR1 LGHDT and CDR2 YNNKEL (reference sequence).

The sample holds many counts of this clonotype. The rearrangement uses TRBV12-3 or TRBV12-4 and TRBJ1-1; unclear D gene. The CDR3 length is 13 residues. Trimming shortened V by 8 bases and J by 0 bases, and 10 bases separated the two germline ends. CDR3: CASRPAMNTEAFF. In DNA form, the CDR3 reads TGTGCCAGCCGCCCTGCCATGAACACTGAAGCTTTCTTT.

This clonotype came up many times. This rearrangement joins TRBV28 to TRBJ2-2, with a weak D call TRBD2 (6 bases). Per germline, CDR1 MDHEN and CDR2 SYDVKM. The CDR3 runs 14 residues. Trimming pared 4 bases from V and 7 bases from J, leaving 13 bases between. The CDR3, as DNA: TGTGCCAGCAGTTCCCAGGGAGGTGGCGGGGAGCTGTTTTTT. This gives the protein CASSSQGGGGELFF. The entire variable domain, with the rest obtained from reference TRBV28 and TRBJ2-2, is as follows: DVKVTQSSRYLVKRTGEKVFLECVQDMDHENMFWYRQDPGLGLRLIYFSYDVKMKEKGDIPEGYSVSREKKERFSLILESASTNQTSMYLCASSSQGGGGELFFGEGSRLTVL.